Below, one T cell receptor (beta chain) is given with its context. Its cognate antigen is unknown. This record comes from a study of T cells after yellow fever vaccination. Study-wide findings and caveats: Primary-vaccination clones mostly resurfaced post-booster (96% CD4, under 90% CD8).

The CDR3 totals 17 residues. The junction had 17 bases not matched to a gene; V was cut back by 5 bases and J by 10 bases. Per germline, CDR1 LNHNV and CDR2 YYDKDF (reference sequence). The TCR cDNA carried a universal primer site and UMIs from 5'RACE template switching. TCRdb analysed the 5' RACE reads with MiXCR anew, one entry per CDR3 protein. The sample has around 250,000 distinct CDR3 sequences, less than 8.5% seen once. The receptor's source is a man aged 30 to 45 who received the YFV17D yellow fever vaccine. The rearrangement uses TRBV15 and TRBJ2-1; 10 bases agree with TRBD2. Here the sequenced sample was CD4+ T cells sorted from PBMCs, taken 15 days after the yellow fever booster vaccination. Here the CDR3 DNA reads TGTGCCACCAGCGGGGATCCGGGGAGCGGGAGGGCCAGGGAGCAGTTCTTC. Translating gives CATSGDPGSGRAREQFF.